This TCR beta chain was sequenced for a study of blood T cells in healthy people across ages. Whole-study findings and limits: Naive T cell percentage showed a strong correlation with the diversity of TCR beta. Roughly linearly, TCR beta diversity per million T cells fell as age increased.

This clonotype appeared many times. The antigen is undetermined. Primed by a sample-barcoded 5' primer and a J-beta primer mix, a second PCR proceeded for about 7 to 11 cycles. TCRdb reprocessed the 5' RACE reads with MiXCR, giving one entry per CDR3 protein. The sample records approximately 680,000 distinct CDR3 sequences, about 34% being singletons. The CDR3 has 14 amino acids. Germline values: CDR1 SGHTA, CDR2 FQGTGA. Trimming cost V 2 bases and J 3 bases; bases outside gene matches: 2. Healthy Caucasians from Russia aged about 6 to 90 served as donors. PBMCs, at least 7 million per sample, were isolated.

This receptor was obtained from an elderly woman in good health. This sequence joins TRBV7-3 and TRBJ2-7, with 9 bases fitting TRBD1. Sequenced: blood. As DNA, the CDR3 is TGTGCCAGCAGCTTACAGGGACAGGGCTACGAGCAGTACTTC. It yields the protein CASSLQGQGYEQYF.